Listed below are T cell receptor beta chains from one sample, sequenced in a study of T cell responses to AZD1222 COVID-19 vaccine. Profiling relied on immunoSEQ multiplex PCR, and the TCRdb table lists in-frame clones only, not all of them. The sample lists roughly 120,000 clones; approximately 90% were seen once. Here the sequenced sample was peripheral blood, taken on day 0 of AZD1222 vaccination. Source of these receptors: an adult in good health. CDR3s include the opening cysteine and the closing phenylalanine or tryptophan. The D gene is left open where the match is weak.

TRBV3-1/TRBV3-2 NA 14 CASSHVAWGETQYF
TRBV11-1 TRBD1 14 CASSPDRADTEAFF
TRBV19 NA 12 CASIGETLEQFF
TRBV7-9 TRBD1 16 CASSPTARDRGYGYTF
TRBV5-5 TRBD2 17 CASSAGTSGRAYNEQFF
TRBV5-1 NA 13 CASSFGDTPGYTF
TRBV6-6 NA 14 CASRTGGSNYGYTF
TRBV28 TRBD2 16 CASSTPASGKGYEQYF
TRBV4-2 NA 15 CASSQLVQGGYEQYF
TRBV21-1 NA 15 CASSNQGASDTEAFF
TRBV24-1 NA 14 CATSEQQGKDTQYF
TRBV2 NA 12 CASFNSNTEAFF
TRBV25-1 NA 18 CASSELVGGSSSYNEQFF
TRBV12-3/TRBV12-4 NA 13 CASSLRSGAGYTF
TRBV4-2 NA 15 CASSRETLENNEQFF
TRBV30 NA 13 CAWSVLGGETQYF
TRBV24-1 NA 13 CATSDPDSYEQYF
TRBV7-6 TRBD1 21 CASSYRPGQGASSLSGNTIYF
TRBV3-1/TRBV3-2 NA 13 CASSRGGPYEAFF
TRBV5-6 TRBD1 16 CASSRGDRGVNQPQHF
TRBV13 NA 15 CASSRQLVSGNTIYF
TRBV27 NA 15 CASRPGHLMNTEAFF
TRBV29-1 NA 10 CSVRGETQYF
TRBV4-2 TRBD1 14 CASSQPRDRVCYTF
TRBV24-1 TRBD1 12 CATRGQGRGYTF
TRBV4-1 NA 15 CASSQERAVGQPQHF
TRBV10-3 TRBD1 15 CAISVQGLDGYGYTF
TRBV24-1 NA 14 CATSRNGGSDTQYF
TRBV14 NA 14 CASSRGANGYEQYF
TRBV20-1 TRBD1 14 CSASRDSSNQPQHF
TRBV3-1/TRBV3-2 NA 16 CASSYSGTLSTDTQYF
TRBV7-2 NA 13 CASREGVWNTIYF
TRBV7-9 TRBD2 15 CASSGGLAGAGEQFF
TRBV5-1 NA 15 CASSWGDMNTGELFF
TRBV20-1 TRBD2 11 CSAGTRGEQYF
TRBV6-5 NA 15 CASRPRVALTYEQYF
TRBV5-4 NA 15 CASSPELRDTGELFF
TRBV5-1 TRBD2 14 CASSPGGAGEEQFF
TRBV28 TRBD1 16 CASSEGQGRLGQPQHF
TRBV19 NA 14 CASSPRGGTDTQYF
TRBV5-4 NA 13 CASSPTGDYGYTF
TRBV3-1/TRBV3-2 TRBD2 15 CASSLTSGDYNEQFF
TRBV9 TRBD1 14 CASSVAPQGVEQYF
TRBV3-1/TRBV3-2 TRBD2 16 CASSQFERETGETQYF
TRBV19 NA 13 CASSIGDGSWRVF
TRBV7-9 NA 14 CASSSEGADTEAFF
TRBV11-1 NA 12 CASSPGNSPLHF
TRBV10-3 NA 13 CAIRGDVNQPQHF
TRBV20-1 NA 11 CSAPTGREAFF
TRBV29-1 NA 13 CSYRREGGNTIYF
TRBV5-6 NA 14 CASSRRESNQPQHF
TRBV25-1 NA 14 CASSKTGLGQPQHF
TRBV6-1 TRBD1 16 CASSEYGQGAGQPQHF
TRBV11-2 TRBD2 17 CASRGASGRARGETQYF
TRBV14 NA 14 CASSQVGSGNTIYF
TRBV3-1/TRBV3-2 NA 12 CASSRASYGYTF
TRBV7-2 NA 15 CASSLGTVGYNEQFF
TRBV11-2 TRBD1 15 CASSLLGQGVDEQYF
TRBV12-5 TRBD2 13 CASGRGGTGELFF